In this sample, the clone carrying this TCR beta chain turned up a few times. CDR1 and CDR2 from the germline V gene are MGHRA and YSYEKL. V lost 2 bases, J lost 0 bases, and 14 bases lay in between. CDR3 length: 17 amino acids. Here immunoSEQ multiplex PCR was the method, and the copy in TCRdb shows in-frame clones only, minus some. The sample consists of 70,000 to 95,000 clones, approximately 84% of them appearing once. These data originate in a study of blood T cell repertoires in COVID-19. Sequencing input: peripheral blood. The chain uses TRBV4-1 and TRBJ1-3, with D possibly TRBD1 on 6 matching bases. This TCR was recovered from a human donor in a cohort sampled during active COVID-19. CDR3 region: CASSQWGQGDSGNTIYF. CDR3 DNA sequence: TGCGCCAGCAGCCAATGGGGGCAGGGAGACTCTGGAAACACCATATATTTT.